The clone carrying this T cell receptor (beta chain) was detected a few times. Its target is not known. The sample is drawn from a study of T-cell memory formation after mild COVID-19. Study background: Clustering of TCRs was largely donor specific. Overall study results and limits: Day 15 to 85 contracting clones showed balanced CD4/CD8; later expanders leaned CD4+.

Constant-segment primers and 5'RACE yielded cDNA libraries for TCR alpha and TCR beta, each carrying sample barcodes and UMIs. Using its own MiXCR run on the 5' RACE reads, TCRdb lists one record per CDR3 protein. The table includes 160,000 or so distinct CDR3 sequences, around 30% detected once. This clonotype was obtained from an adult woman who had mild COVID-19 (a few samples of this study predate the infection). Cell type and time point are not known. Sequencing was performed on PBMCs or a T cell subset sorted from them (not recorded which).

CDR3 DNA: TGTGCCAGCAGCTTATCGAACAGGTCACCCCTCCACTTT. Amino acids: CASSLSNRSPLHF. This rearrangement joins TRBV7-9 to TRBJ1-6; TRBD1 is a possible D gene (5 bases). Germline CDR1 reads SEHNR; CDR2 reads FQNEAQ (reference sequence). V dropped 2 bases and J dropped 10 bases, with 9 bases sitting between them. The CDR3 is 13 amino acids.